Below, 11 T cell receptor beta chains from the same sample are listed, as sequenced in a study of beta chain features in type 1 diabetes. Overall study findings and caveats: All four CD4+ subsets from Type 1 diabetes patients carried moderately but significantly shorter TCRB CDR3s.

Reverse transcription of all isolated RNA meant that expressed TCRB transcripts were sequenced. Profiling relied on immunoSEQ multiplex PCR, and the TCRdb table lists in-frame clones only, not all of them. The sample includes 250,000 to 300,000 clones, about 23% seen only once; the top ten take over 0.01%. These receptors have no identified antigens. The sequenced material came from naive CD4+ T cells from blood. The source of these receptors is a woman in her 30s with type 1 diabetes.

The genes are TRBV6-1 and TRBJ2-7, with 7 bases that match TRBD1. Per germline, CDR1 MNHNS and CDR2 SASEGT. The CDR3 is made up of 17 amino acids. The V gene end was trimmed by 2 bases and the J gene end by 0 bases; junction bases not matched to a gene: 10. CDR3 region: CASSERPGQFGSYEQYF. The CDR3 DNA sequence: TGTGCCAGCAGTGAACGGCCGGGACAGTTCGGCTCCTACGAGCAGTACTTC.

This clone was found a few times. This sequence joins TRBV7-2 and TRBJ1-2; D is ambiguous. The length of the CDR3 is 15 residues. Germline V gene lookup returns CDR1 SGHTA and CDR2 FQGNSA. The V and J ends lost 1 base and 0 bases respectively, with 9 bases between them. The CDR3 DNA reads as TGTGCCAGCAGCTTAGTGTCCGCAGCTAACTATGGCTACACCTTC. Protein product: CASSLVSAANYGYTF. The whole variable domain, remainder taken from reference TRBV7-2 and TRBJ1-2, is GAGVSQSPSNKVTEKGKDVELRCDPISGHTALYWYRQSLGQGLEFLIYFQGNSAPDKSGLPSDRFSAERTGGSVSTLTIQRTQQEDSAVYLCASSLVSAANYGYTFGSGTRLTVV.

This chain links TRBV19 with TRBJ2-3, with D unresolved. The CDR3 contains 12 residues. Germline CDR1 is LNHDA and CDR2 is SQIVND (reference sequence). V was trimmed by 6 bases and J by 5 bases, leaving 9 bases between them. The CDR3 region has the DNA TGTGCCAGTAGCCCTGGCAGAGATACGCAGTATTTT. Amino acid sequence: CASSPGRDTQYF.

The chain carries TRBV30 and TRBJ2-5, with a possible D match to TRBD2 (5 bases). Between the trimmed V and J ends, which lost 5 bases and 4 bases, there was a span of 11 bases. CDR1 is GTSNPN and CDR2 is SVGIG in the germline V gene (reference sequence). CDR3 length equals 12 residues. The CDR3 reads CAWEAGIETQYF. In nucleotides, the CDR3 is TGTGCCTGGGAAGCCGGGATAGAGACCCAGTACTTC. The full variable domain, in which reference TRBV30 and TRBJ2-5 provide the parts outside the CDR3, is SQTIHQWPATLVQPVGSPLSLECTVEGTSNPNLYWYRQAAGRGLQLLFYSVGIGQISSEVPQNLSASRPQDRQFILSSKKLLLSDSGFYLCAWEAGIETQYFGPGTRLLVL.

The chain combines TRBV2 with TRBJ1-2, with TRBD1 identical over 8 bases. This CDR3 region has 13 residues. J gave up 4 bases and V 5 bases, and 3 bases lay outside the gene matches. Germline CDR1 SNHLY, CDR2 FYNNEI. CDR3 in amino acids: CASSRTGSYGYTF. The CDR3 DNA reads as TGTGCCAGCAGTCGGACAGGGTCCTATGGCTACACCTTC.

This clone has a handful of counts. This sequence joins TRBV29-1 and TRBJ2-5, with TRBD1 matching 10 bases. CDR1 is SQVTM and CDR2 is ANQGSEA in the germline V gene. The V and J ends lost 6 bases and 4 bases, in that order; junction bases with no gene match: 5. There are 13 residues in the CDR3. The CDR3 protein is CSVGTGVVETQYF. The CDR3 region has the DNA TGCAGCGTCGGGACAGGGGTTGTAGAGACCCAGTACTTC.

This clone was found once. V is TRBV27 and J is TRBJ2-7; a possible D gene is TRBD2 (6 bases). This CDR3 has 15 amino acids. Between the trimmed V and J ends, which lost 8 bases and 0 bases, there was a span of 17 bases. Germline V lookup: CDR1 MNHEY, CDR2 SMNVEV (reference sequence). The CDR3 bases are TGTGCCAGCGGACTCGACCGGGGAGGCTCCTACGAGCAGTACTTC. Its translation: CASGLDRGGSYEQYF.

This clone has a handful of counts. V and J are TRBV29-1 and TRBJ2-6; D is perhaps TRBD2 (6 bases). The ends were cut back, 7 bases at V and 8 bases at J, with 12 bases in the middle. This CDR3 is built from 12 residues. The V gene's germline CDR1 is SQVTM and CDR2 ANQGSEA. The CDR3 spells CSAGTLTNVLTF. The CDR3 bases are TGCAGCGCCGGGACTTTGACCAACGTCCTGACTTTC.

V gene TRBV5-1 combines with J gene TRBJ1-2; 9 bases are a match to TRBD1. Germline trimming cut 4 bases from V and 6 bases from J; bases unmatched to any gene: 7. The CDR3 totals 14 residues. CDR1 SGHRS and CDR2 YFSETQ come from the germline V gene. CDR3 DNA sequence: TGCGCCAGCAGCCCCGATTGGACAGGGGATGGCTACACCTTC. Translation gives CASSPDWTGDGYTF.

This clone was detected a few times. The rearrangement joins TRBV29-1 to TRBJ2-3, with 13 bases identical to TRBD2. Germline loops: CDR1 SQVTM, CDR2 ANQGSEA. Trimming cost V 0 bases and J 8 bases; bases outside gene matches: 5. The CDR3 covers 15 residues. The CDR3 is CSVEDQGLAGSTQYF. In DNA form, the CDR3 reads TGCAGCGTTGAAGATCAGGGACTAGCGGGAAGTACGCAGTATTTT.

This clone appeared a few times. The gene calls are TRBV28 and TRBJ2-2, with unresolved D. The V end lost 7 bases, the J end lost 5 bases, and 11 bases lay between the germline ends. CDR3 length: 13 residues. From germline, CDR1 is MDHEN and CDR2 SYDVKM. The CDR3 protein is CASKDGLTGELFF. The CDR3, as DNA: TGTGCCAGCAAGGATGGGCTTACCGGGGAGCTGTTTTTT.